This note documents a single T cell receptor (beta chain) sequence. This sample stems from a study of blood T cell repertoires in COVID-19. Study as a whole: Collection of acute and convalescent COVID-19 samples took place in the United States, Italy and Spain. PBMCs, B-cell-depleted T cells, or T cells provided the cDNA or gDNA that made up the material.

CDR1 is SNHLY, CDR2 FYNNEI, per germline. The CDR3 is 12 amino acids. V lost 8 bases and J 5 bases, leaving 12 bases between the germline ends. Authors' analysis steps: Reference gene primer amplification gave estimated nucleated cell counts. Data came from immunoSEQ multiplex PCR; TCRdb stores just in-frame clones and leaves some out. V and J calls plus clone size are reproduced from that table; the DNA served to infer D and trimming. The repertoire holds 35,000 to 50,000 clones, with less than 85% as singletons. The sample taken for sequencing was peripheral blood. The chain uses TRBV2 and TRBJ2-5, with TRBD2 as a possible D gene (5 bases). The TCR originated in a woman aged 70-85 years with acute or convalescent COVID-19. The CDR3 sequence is CASGFSEETQYF. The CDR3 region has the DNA TGTGCCAGCGGATTTAGCGAGGAGACCCAGTACTTC.